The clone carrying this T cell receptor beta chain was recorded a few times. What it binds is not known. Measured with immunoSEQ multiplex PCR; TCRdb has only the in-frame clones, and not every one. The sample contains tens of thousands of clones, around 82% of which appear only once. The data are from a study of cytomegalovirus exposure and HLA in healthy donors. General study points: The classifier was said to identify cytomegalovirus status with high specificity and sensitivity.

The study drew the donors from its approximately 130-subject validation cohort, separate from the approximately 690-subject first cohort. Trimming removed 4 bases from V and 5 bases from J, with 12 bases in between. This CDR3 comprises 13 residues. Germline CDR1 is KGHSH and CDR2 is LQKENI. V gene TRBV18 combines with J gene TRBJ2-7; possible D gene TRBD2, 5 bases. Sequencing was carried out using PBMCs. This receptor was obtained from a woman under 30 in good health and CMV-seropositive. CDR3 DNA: TGTGCCAGCTCACGAACCGGAGGCCACGAGCAGTACTTC. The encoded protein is CASSRTGGHEQYF.